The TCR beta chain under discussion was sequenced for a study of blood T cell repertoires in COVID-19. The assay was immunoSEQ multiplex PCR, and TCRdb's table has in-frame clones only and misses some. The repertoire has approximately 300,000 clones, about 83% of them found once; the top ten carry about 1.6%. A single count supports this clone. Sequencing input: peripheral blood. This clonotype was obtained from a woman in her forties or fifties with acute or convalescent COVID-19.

CDR3 sequence reads: CASSLVVLAGGPSHEQYF. In nucleotides, the CDR3 is TGTGCCAGCAGTTTAGTAGTGCTAGCGGGAGGGCCGTCCCACGAGCAGTACTTC. V usage is TRBV28 and J usage is TRBJ2-7, with TRBD2 identical over 12 bases. V shed 2 bases, J shed 5 bases, and the junction held 13 bases outside the gene matches. Per the germline V gene, CDR1 is MDHEN and CDR2 is SYDVKM. This CDR3 has 18 residues.